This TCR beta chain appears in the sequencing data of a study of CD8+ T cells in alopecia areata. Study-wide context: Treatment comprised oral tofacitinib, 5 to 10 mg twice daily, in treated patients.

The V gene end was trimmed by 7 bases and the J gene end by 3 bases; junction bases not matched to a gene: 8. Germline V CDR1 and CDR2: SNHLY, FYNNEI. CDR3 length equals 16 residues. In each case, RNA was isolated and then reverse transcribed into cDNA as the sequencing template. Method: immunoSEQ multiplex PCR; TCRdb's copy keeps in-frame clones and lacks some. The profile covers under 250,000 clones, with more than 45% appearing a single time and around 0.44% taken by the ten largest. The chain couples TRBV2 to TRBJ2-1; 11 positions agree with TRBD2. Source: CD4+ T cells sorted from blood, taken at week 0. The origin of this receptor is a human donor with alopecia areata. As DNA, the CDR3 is TGTGCCAGCAACGGTATCGGGACTAGCGGCTACAATGAGCAGTTCTTC. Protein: CASNGIGTSGYNEQFF. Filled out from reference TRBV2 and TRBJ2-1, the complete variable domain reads EPEVTQTPSHQVTQMGQEVILRCVPISNHLYFYWYRQILGQKVEFLVSFYNNEISEKSEIFDDQFSVERPDGSNFTLKIRSTKLEDSAMYFCASNGIGTSGYNEQFFGPGTRLTVL.